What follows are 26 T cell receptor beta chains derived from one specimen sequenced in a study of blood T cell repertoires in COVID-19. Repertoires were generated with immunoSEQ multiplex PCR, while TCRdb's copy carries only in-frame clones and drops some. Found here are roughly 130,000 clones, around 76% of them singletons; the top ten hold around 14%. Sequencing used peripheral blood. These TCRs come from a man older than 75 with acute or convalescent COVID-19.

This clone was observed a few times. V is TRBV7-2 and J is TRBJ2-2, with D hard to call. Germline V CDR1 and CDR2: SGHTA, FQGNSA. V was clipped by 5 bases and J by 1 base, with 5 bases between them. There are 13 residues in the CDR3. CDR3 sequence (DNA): TGTGCCAGCAGCCGTGTGAACACCGGGGAGCTGTTTTTT. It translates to CASSRVNTGELFF.

The CDR3 DNA reads as TGTGCCAGCAGCTTTAGACAGGGGGACACCGGGGAGCTGTTTTTT. Translating it yields CASSFRQGDTGELFF. The chain recombines TRBV11-3 with TRBJ2-2, with 9 positions matching TRBD1. This CDR3 comprises 15 residues. The ends lost 3 bases at V and 3 bases at J; junction bases unmatched: 2. Germline CDR1 is SGHNT and CDR2 is YENEEA.

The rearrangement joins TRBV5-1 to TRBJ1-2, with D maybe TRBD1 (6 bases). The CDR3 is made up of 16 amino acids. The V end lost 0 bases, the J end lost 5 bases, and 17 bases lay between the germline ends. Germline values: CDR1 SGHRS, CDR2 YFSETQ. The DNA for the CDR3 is TGCGCCAGCAGCTTGGAGGTTAGGACAGATATTTATGGCTACACCTTC. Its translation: CASSLEVRTDIYGYTF. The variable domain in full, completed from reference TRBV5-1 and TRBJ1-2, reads KAGVTQTPRYLIKTRGQQVTLSCSPISGHRSVSWYQQTPGQGLQFLFEYFSETQRNKGNFPGRFSGRQFSNSRSEMNVSTLELGDSALYLCASSLEVRTDIYGYTFGSGTRLTVV.

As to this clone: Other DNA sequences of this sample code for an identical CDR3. The CDR3 region is CASSQGLRGPEQYF. DNA for the CDR3: TGCGCCAGCAGCCAAGGACTGCGGGGGCCCGAGCAGTACTTC. The V gene is TRBV4-1, the J gene TRBJ2-7; the D gene is possibly TRBD2 (7 bases). Germline lookup yields CDR1 MGHRA and CDR2 YSYEKL. The CDR3 runs to 14 residues. V lost 1 base and J lost 6, with 13 bases in between.

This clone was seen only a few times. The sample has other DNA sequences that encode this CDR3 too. CDR3 loop: CASSLPGETQYF. CDR3 in DNA: TGCGCCAGCAGCTTGCCAGGAGAGACCCAGTACTTC. The chain links TRBV5-1 to TRBJ2-5; D gene uncertain. V was shortened by 1 base and J by 4 bases, with 5 bases between the two germline ends. The CDR3 is 12 residues long. The germline CDR1 and CDR2 sequences are SGHRS and YFSETQ.

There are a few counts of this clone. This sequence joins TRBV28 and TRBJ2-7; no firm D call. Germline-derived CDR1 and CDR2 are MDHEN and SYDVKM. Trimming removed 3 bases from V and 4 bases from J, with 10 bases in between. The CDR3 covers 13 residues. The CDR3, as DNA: TGTGCCAGCAGTTTGCCTATCCTGTACGAGCAGTACTTC. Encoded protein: CASSLPILYEQYF.

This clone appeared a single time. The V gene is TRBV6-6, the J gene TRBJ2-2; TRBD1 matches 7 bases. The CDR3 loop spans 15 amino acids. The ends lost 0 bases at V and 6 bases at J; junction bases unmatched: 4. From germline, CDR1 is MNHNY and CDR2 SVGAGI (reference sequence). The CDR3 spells CASSYSSQGAGELFF. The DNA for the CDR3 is TGTGCCAGCAGTTACTCGTCCCAGGGGGCCGGGGAGCTGTTTTTT.

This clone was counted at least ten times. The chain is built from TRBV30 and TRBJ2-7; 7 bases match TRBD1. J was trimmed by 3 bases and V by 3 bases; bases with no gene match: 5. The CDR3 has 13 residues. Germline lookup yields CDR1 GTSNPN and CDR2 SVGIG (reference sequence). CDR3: CAWSRDSGYEQYF. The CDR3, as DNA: TGTGCCTGGAGCCGGGACAGCGGCTACGAGCAGTACTTC. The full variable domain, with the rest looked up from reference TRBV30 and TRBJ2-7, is SQTIHQWPATLVQPVGSPLSLECTVEGTSNPNLYWYRQAAGRGLQLLFYSVGIGQISSEVPQNLSASRPQDRQFILSSKKLLLSDSGFYLCAWSRDSGYEQYFGPGTRLTVT.

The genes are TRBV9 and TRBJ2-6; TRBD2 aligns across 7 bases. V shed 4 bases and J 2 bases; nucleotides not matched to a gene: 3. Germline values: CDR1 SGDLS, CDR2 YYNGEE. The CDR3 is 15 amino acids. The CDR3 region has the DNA TGTGCCAGCAGCCCCGCGGGGGCTGGGGCCAACGTCCTGACTTTC. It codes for CASSPAGAGANVLTF.

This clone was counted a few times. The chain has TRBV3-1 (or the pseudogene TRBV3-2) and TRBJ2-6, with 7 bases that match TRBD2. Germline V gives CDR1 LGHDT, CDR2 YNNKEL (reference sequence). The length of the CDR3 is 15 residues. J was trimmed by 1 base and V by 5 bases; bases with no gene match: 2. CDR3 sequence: CASSWEGSGANVLTF. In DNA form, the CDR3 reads TGTGCCAGCAGCTGGGAGGGATCTGGGGCCAACGTCCTGACTTTC.

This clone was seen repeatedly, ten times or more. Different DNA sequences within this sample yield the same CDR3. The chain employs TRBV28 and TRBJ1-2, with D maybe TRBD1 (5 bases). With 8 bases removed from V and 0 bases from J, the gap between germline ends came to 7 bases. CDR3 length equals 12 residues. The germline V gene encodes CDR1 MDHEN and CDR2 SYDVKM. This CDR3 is CASRRANYGYTF. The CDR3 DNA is TGTGCCAGCCGCAGGGCTAACTATGGCTACACCTTC.

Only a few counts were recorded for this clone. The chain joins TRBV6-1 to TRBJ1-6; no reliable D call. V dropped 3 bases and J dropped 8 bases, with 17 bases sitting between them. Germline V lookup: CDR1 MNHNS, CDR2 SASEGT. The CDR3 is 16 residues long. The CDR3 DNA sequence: TGTGCCAGCAGTGATCTAACAAAAGGAAGCGATTCACCCCTCCACTTT. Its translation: CASSDLTKGSDSPLHF.

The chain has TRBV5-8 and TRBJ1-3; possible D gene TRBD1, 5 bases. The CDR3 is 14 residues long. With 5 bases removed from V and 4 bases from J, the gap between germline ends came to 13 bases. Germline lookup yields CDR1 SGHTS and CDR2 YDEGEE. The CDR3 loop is CASSHQGTGNTIYF. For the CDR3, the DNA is TGTGCCAGCAGTCACCAGGGAACCGGAAACACCATATATTTT.

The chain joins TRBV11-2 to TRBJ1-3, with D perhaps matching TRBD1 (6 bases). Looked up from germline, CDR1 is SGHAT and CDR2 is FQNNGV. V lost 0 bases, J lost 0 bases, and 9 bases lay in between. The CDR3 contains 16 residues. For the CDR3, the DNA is TGTGCCAGCAGCTTAGACATGGGACACTCTGGAAACACCATATATTTT. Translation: CASSLDMGHSGNTIYF.

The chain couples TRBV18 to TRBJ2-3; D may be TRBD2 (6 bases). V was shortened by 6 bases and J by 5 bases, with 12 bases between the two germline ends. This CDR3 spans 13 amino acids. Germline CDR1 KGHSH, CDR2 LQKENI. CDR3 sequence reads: CASSRLGEDTQYF. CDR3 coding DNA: TGTGCCAGCTCGCGACTAGGGGAAGATACGCAGTATTTT.

The CDR3 sequence is CSVWTGGDEQYF. CDR3 nucleotide sequence: TGCAGCGTTTGGACAGGGGGCGATGAGCAGTACTTC. V gene TRBV29-1 combines with J gene TRBJ2-7; 11 nucleotides match TRBD1. The CDR3 runs 12 residues. Germline loops: CDR1 SQVTM, CDR2 ANQGSEA. V shed 5 bases, J shed 7 bases, and the junction held 4 bases outside the gene matches.

CDR3 region: CASIPWAGAGNSPLHF. CDR3 bases: TGTGCCAGCATCCCCTGGGCAGGGGCTGGTAATTCACCCCTCCACTTT. The rearrangement uses TRBV7-9 and TRBJ1-6; D is perhaps TRBD1 (6 bases). This CDR3 is 16 amino acids long. Germline CDR1 reads SEHNR; CDR2 reads FQNEAQ (reference sequence). The germline V and J ends were trimmed by 7 bases and 6 bases, with 19 bases remaining between them.

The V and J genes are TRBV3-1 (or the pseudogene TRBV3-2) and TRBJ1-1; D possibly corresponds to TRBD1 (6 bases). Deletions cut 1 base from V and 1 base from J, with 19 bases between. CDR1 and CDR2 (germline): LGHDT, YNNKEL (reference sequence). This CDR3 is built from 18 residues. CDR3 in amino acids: CASSQALRTAGANTEAFF. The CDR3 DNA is TGTGCCAGCAGCCAAGCCTTGAGGACAGCTGGGGCGAACACTGAAGCTTTCTTT.

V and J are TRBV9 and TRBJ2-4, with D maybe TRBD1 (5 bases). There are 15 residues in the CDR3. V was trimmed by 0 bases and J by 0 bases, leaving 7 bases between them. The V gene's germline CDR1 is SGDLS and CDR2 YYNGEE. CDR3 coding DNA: TGTGCCAGCAGCGTAGATCAGGGAGCCAAAAACATTCAGTACTTC. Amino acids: CASSVDQGAKNIQYF.

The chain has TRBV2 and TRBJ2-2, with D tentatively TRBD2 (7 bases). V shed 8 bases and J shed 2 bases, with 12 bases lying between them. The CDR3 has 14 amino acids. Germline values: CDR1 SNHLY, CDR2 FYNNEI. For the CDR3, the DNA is TGTGCCAGCCGAGGGGGGGCTAACACCGGGGAGCTGTTTTTT. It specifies CASRGGANTGELFF.

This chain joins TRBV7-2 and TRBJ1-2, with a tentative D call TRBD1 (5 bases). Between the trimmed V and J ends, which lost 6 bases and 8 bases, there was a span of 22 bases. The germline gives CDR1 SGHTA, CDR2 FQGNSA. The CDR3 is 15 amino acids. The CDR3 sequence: CASRATGREARGYTF. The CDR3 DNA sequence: TGTGCCAGCAGGGCCACGGGCAGGGAGGCGAGGGGCTACACCTTC.

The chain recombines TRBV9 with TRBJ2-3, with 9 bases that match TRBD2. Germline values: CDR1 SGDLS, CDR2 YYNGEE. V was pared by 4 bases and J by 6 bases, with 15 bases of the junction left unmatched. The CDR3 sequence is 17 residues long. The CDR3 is CASSPLYNSGGRDTQYF. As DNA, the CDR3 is TGTGCCAGCAGCCCCCTATATAATAGCGGGGGTAGGGATACGCAGTATTTT.

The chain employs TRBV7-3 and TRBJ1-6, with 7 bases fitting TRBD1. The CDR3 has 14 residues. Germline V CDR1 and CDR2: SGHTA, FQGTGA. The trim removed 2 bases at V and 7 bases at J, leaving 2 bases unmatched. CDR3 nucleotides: TGTGCCAGCAGCTTACAACAGGGGAATTCACCCCTCCACTTT. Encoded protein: CASSLQQGNSPLHF.

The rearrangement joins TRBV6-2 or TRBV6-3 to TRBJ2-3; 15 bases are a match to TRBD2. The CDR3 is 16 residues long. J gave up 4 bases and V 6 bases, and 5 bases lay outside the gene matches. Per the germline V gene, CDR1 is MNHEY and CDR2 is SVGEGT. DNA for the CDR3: TGTGCCAGCAGCCGTGGACTAGCGGGGGGGGCAGATACGCAGTATTTT. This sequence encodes CASSRGLAGGADTQYF.

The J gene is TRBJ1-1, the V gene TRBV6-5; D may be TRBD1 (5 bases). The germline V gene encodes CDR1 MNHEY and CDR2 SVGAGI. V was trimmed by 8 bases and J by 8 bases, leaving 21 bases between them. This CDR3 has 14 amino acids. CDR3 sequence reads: CASGDLGGIKEAFF. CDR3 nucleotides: TGTGCCAGCGGAGACCTCGGGGGGATAAAGGAAGCTTTCTTT.

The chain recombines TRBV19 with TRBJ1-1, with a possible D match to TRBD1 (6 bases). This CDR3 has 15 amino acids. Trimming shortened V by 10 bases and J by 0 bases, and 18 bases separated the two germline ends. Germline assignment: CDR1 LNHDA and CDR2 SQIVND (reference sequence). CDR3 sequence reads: CATSPARGMNTEAFF. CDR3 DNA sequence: TGTGCCACCTCCCCCGCCAGGGGAATGAACACTGAAGCTTTCTTT.